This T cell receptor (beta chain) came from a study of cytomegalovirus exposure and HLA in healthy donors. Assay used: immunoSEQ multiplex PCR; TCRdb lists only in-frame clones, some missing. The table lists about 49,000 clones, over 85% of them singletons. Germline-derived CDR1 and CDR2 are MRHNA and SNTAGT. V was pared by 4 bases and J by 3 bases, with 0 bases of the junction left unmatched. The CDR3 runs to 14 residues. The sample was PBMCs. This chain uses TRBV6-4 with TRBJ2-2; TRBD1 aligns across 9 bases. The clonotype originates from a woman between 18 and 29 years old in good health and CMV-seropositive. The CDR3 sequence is CASSGTGDTGELFF. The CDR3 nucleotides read TGTGCCAGCAGTGGGACAGGGGACACCGGGGAGCTGTTTTTT.